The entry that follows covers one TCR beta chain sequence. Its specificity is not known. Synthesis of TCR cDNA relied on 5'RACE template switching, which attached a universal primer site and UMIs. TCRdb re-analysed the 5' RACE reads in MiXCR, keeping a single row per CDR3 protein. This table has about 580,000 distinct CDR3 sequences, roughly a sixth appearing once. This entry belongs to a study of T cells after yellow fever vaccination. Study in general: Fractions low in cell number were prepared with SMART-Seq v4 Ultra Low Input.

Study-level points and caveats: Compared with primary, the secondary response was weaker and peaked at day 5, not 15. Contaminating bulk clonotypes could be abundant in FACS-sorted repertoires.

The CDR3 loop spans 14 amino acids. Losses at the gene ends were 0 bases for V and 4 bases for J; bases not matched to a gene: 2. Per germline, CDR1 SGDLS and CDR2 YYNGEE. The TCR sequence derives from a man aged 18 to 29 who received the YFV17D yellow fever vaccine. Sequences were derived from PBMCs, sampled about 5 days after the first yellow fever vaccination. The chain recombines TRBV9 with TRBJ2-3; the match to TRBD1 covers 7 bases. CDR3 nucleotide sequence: TGTGCCAGCAGCGTAGGGGGACAGTCAGATACGCAGTATTTT. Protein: CASSVGGQSDTQYF.